This is a list of T cell receptor beta chains from one sample in a study of T cell responses to AZD1222 COVID-19 vaccine. The data were produced by immunoSEQ multiplex PCR, yet TCRdb's version contains in-frame clones alone and is incomplete. The repertoire holds 95,000 to 150,000 clones, with roughly 88% as singletons. Sequences were derived from peripheral blood, sampled on day 0 of AZD1222 vaccination. All receptors come from an adult in good health. CDR3s include the opening cysteine and the closing phenylalanine or tryptophan. The D gene is left open where the match is weak. The size entry is marked missing in some rows and otherwise reads once, few, many or a size class.

V,size,D,J,DNA,CDR3
TRBV5-1,once,TRBD2,TRBJ2-2,TGCGCCAGCAGCCCTTCTAGCGGGACGAACACCGGGGAGCTGTTTTTT,CASSPSSGTNTGELFF
TRBV25-1,NA,TRBD1,TRBJ1-3,TGTGCCAGCAGTGGAGGGATATGGACAGGGGCTGGAAACACCATATATTTT,CASSGGIWTGAGNTIYF
TRBV4-3,large,TRBD2,TRBJ2-7,TGCGCCAGCAGCCAAGATCTGAGCGGGACTAGCGGCTCCTACGAGCAGTACTTC,CASSQDLSGTSGSYEQYF
TRBV6-1,NA,NA,TRBJ1-6,TGTGCCAGCAGTGAAACAGGGATCAGGATCTATTCACCCCTCCACTTT,CASSETGIRIYSPLHF
TRBV7-3,NA,NA,TRBJ1-1,TGTGCCAGCAGCGCCCAGGGAGCGAACACTGAAGCTTTCTTT,CASSAQGANTEAFF
TRBV6-4,NA,TRBD2,TRBJ2-5,TGTGCCAGCAGTGACTCGACTAGCGGGGGAGAGACCCAGTACTTC,CASSDSTSGGETQYF
TRBV13,few,NA,TRBJ2-1,TGTGCCAGCACCCTAGAAGGTGGGGGGCCGAACAATGAGCAGTTCTTC,CASTLEGGGPNNEQFF
TRBV10-2,NA,TRBD2,TRBJ2-1,TGCGCCAGCAGTGAGTGGGGACTAGCGGGGGCCAATGAGCAGTTCTTC,CASSEWGLAGANEQFF
TRBV24-1,NA,TRBD1,TRBJ2-3,TGTGCCACCAGTGATGGGGGCAGGGGGACAGATACGCAGTATTTT,CATSDGGRGTDTQYF
TRBV28,NA,TRBD1,TRBJ2-7,TGTGCCAGCAGCTCAACCGGGACAGGGCGCTACGAGCAGTACTTC,CASSSTGTGRYEQYF
TRBV6-5,once,TRBD1,TRBJ1-2,TGTGCCAGCAGCCATGGACAGGGATTGTATGGCTACACCTTC,CASSHGQGLYGYTF
TRBV27,NA,TRBD1,TRBJ1-1,TGTGCCAGCAGTCTACAGGGGGGGGGCACTGAAGCTTTCTTT,CASSLQGGGTEAFF
TRBV7-9,once,NA,TRBJ1-2,TGTGCCAGCAGCTTCGGGGCCCCCAGCTCATATGGCTACACCTTC,CASSFGAPSSYGYTF
TRBV2,NA,NA,TRBJ1-2,TGTGCCAGCAGTGAATCGGGGGCAGGGGACGGCTACACCTTC,CASSESGAGDGYTF
TRBV5-1,NA,NA,TRBJ1-3,TGCGCCAGCAGCCTGGGCTCGATTTCGGACCACCTCTCTGGAAACACCATATATTTT,CASSLGSISDHLSGNTIYF
TRBV19,NA,TRBD1,TRBJ1-6,TGTGCCAGTCGTGATCCGGGACAGAATAATTCACCCCTCCACTTT,CASRDPGQNNSPLHF
TRBV29-1,NA,NA,TRBJ1-5,TGCAGCGTTGAAGTGGTAGGCGGGCAGCCCCAGCATTTT,CSVEVVGGQPQHF
TRBV3-1/TRBV3-2,once,NA,TRBJ1-2,TGTGCCAGCAGCCACGGACAGAGGGACTATGGCTACACCTTC,CASSHGQRDYGYTF
TRBV12-5,NA,NA,TRBJ1-4,TGTGCTAGTGGTTTGGACCGGACAGCTGCTAATGAAAAACTGTTTTTT,CASGLDRTAANEKLFF
TRBV5-1,NA,TRBD1,TRBJ1-4,TGCGCCAGCAGCTTAGGGACAGGGGGCGAAAAACTGTTTTTT,CASSLGTGGEKLFF
TRBV19,NA,TRBD1,TRBJ2-7,TGTGCCACCCGAAGGACAGGGACCTACGAGCAGTACTTC,CATRRTGTYEQYF
TRBV27,NA,NA,TRBJ2-7,TGTGCCAGCAGTTTAGTAGGGGGGAGAGACGAGCAGTACTTC,CASSLVGGRDEQYF
TRBV5-4,NA,NA,TRBJ1-5,TGTGCCAGCAGCTTGGGGCCCCAGGAGAAGCCCCAGCATTTT,CASSLGPQEKPQHF
TRBV5-5,NA,NA,TRBJ2-7,TGTGCCAGCAGCTTGTACTTAGGTAACGAGCAGTACTTC,CASSLYLGNEQYF
TRBV19,NA,TRBD1,TRBJ1-2,TGTGCCAGTAGTATTGGAAGGGGGCGAGGCTATGGCTACACCTTC,CASSIGRGRGYGYTF
TRBV5-1,NA,TRBD2,TRBJ2-1,TGCGCCAGCAGCTTCTGGAGGACTAGCGGATCCTACAATGAGCAGTTCTTC,CASSFWRTSGSYNEQFF
TRBV5-1,NA,NA,TRBJ2-7,TGCGCCAGCAGCTTGGGGAGCGGCTACGAGCAGTACTTC,CASSLGSGYEQYF
TRBV11-2,NA,NA,TRBJ1-6,TGTGCCAGCAGCTTAAACATTTTTAACCCCTCACCCCTCCACTTT,CASSLNIFNPSPLHF
TRBV10-3,NA,NA,TRBJ1-5,TGTGCCATCAGTGAAAAGAGAGGTAGCAATCAGCCCCAGCATTTT,CAISEKRGSNQPQHF
TRBV29-1,NA,NA,TRBJ2-5,TGCAGCGGATTCGTGGGACTGGGCCAAGAGACCCAGTACTTC,CSGFVGLGQETQYF
TRBV11-3,NA,NA,TRBJ2-2,TGTGCCAGCAGCTTAGCGGAAGGGGCCGGGGAGCTGTTTTTT,CASSLAEGAGELFF
TRBV14,NA,TRBD1,TRBJ1-2,TGTGCCAGCAGCCACTTTCATTGGACAGGGGAGACGCCTAACTATGGCTACACCTTC,CASSHFHWTGETPNYGYTF
TRBV6-5,NA,TRBD1,TRBJ1-2,TGTGCCAGCAGGTACAGGGGGCAGATTGATGGCTACACCTTC,CASRYRGQIDGYTF
TRBV19,NA,NA,TRBJ1-1,TGTGCCAGTAGTATTTCGGGGTATAGTGTGGCTTTCTTT,CASSISGYSVAFF
TRBV21-1,NA,NA,TRBJ1-5,TGTGCCAGTCCACCGCCGGGGCCGCGCAATCAGCCCCAGCATTTT,CASPPPGPRNQPQHF
TRBV19,NA,NA,TRBJ1-1,TGTGCCAGTAGTTTGGACTTGAGGAACACTGAAGCTTTCTTT,CASSLDLRNTEAFF
TRBV6-6,few,NA,TRBJ1-5,TGTGCCAGCAGTCCCCGTACGGGATTCAATCAGCCCCAGCATTTT,CASSPRTGFNQPQHF
TRBV5-4,few,TRBD2,TRBJ2-5,TGTGCCAGCAGTCAAACTAGCGGGGGGGCTAGAGAGACCCAGTACTTC,CASSQTSGGARETQYF
TRBV5-4,NA,TRBD2,TRBJ2-3,TGTGCCAGCAGCTTGCAGACTAGCGGGGTGGATACGCAGTATTTT,CASSLQTSGVDTQYF
TRBV6-5,NA,NA,TRBJ1-1,TGTGCCAGCAGGGACAGTCTGAACACTGAAGCTTTCTTT,CASRDSLNTEAFF